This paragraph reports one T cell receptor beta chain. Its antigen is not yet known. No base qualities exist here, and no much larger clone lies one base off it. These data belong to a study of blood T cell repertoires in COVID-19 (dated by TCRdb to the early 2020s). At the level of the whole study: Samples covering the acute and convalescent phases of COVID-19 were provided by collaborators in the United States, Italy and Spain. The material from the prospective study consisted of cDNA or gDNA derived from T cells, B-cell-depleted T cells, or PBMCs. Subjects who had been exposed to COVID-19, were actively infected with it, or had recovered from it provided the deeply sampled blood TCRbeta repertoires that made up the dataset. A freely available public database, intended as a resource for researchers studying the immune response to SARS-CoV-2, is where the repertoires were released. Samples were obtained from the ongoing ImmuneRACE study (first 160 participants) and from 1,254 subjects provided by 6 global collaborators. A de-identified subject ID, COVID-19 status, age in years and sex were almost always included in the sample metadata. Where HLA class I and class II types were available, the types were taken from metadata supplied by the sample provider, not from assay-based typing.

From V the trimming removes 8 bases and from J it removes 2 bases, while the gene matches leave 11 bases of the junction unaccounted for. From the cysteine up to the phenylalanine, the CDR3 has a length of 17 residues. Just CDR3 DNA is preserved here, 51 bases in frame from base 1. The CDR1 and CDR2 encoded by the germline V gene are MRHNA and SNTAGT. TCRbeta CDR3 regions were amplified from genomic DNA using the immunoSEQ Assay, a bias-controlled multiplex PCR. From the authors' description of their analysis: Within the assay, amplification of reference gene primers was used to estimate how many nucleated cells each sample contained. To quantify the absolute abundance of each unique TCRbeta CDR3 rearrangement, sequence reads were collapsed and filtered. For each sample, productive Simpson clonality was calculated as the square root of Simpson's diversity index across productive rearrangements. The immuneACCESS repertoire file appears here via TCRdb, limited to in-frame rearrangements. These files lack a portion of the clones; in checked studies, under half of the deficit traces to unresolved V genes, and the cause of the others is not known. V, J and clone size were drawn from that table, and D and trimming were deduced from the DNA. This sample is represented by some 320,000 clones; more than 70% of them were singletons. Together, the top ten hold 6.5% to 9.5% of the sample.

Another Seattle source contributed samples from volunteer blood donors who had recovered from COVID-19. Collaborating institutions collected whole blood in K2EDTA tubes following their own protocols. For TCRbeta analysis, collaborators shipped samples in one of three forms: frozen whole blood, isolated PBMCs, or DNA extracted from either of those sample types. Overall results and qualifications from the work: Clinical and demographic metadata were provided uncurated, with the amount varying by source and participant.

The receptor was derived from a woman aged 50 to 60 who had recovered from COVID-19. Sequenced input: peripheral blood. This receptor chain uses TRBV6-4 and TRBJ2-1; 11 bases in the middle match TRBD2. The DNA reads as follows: TGTGCCAGCGATGGACTAGCGGGCGAATATACCTACAATGAGCAGTTCTTC. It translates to CASDGLAGEYTYNEQFF.